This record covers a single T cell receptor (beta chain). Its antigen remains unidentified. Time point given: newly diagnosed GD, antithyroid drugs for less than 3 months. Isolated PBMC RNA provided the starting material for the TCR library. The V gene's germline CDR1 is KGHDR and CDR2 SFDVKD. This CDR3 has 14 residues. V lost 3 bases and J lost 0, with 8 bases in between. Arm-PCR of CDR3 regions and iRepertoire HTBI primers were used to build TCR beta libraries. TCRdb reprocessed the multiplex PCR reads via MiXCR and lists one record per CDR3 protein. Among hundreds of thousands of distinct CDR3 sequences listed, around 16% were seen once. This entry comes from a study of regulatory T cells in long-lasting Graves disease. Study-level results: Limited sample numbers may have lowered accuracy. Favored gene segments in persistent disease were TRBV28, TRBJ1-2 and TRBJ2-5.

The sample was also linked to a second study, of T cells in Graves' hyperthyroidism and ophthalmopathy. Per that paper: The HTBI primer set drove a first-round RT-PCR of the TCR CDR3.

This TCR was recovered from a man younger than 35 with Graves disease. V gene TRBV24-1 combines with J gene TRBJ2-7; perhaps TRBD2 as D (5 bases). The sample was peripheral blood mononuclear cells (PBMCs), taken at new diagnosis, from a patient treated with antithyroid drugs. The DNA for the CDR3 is TGTGCCACCAGTGATCAGAGGGACTCCTACGAGCAGTACTTC. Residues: CATSDQRDSYEQYF.